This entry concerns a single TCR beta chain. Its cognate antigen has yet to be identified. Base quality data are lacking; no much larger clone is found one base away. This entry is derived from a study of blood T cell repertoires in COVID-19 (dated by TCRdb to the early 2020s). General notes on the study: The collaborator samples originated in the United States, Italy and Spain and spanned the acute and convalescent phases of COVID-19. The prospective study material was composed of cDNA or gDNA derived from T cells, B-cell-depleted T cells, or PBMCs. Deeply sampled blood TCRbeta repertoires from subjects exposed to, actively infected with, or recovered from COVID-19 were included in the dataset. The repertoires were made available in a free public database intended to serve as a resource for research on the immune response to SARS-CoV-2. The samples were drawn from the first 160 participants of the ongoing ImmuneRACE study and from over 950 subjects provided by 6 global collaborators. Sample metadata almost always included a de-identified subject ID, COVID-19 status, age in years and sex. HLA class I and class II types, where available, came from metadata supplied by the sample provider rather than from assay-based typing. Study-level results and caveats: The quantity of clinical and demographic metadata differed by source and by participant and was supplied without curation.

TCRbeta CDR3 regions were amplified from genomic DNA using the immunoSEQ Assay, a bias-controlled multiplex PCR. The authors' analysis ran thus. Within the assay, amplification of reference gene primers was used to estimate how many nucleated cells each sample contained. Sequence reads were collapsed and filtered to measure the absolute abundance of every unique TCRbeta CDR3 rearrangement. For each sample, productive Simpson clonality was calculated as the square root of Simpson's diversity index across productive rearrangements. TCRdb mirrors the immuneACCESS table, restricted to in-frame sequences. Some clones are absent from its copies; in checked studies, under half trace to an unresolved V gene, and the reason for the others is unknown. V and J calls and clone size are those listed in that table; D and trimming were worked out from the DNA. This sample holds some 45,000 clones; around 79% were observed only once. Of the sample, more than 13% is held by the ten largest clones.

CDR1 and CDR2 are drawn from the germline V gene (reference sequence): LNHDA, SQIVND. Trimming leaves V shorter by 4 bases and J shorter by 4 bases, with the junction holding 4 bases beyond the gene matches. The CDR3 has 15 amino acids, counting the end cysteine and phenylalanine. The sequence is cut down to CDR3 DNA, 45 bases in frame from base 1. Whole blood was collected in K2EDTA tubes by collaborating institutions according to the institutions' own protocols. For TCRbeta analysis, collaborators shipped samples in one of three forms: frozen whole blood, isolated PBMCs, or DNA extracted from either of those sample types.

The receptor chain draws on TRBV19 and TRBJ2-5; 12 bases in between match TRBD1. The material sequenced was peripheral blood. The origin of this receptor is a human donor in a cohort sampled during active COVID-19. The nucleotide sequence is TGTGCCAGTAGTACCGGGACAGGGGGCGGAGAGACCCAGTACTTC. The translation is CASSTGTGGGETQYF.